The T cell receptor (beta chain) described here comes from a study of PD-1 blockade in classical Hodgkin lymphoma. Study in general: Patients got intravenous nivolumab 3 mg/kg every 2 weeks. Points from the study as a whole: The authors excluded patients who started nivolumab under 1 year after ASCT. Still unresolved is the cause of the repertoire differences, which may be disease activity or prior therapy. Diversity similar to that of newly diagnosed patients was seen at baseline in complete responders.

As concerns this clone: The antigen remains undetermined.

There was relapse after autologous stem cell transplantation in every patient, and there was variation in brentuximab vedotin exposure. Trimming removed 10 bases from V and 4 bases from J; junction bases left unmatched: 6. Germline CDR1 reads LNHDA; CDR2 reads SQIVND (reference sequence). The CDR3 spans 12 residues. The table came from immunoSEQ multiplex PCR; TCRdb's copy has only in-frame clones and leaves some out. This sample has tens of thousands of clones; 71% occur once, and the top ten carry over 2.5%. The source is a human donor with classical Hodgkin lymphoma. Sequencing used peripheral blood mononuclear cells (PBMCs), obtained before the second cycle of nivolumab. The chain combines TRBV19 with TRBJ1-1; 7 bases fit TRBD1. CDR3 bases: TGTGCCACCACGGACAGGACCACTGAAGCTTTCTTT. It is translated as CATTDRTTEAFF. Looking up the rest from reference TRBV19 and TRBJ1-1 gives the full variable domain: DGGITQSPKYLFRKEGQNVTLSCEQNLNHDAMYWYRQDPGQGLRLIYYSQIVNDFQKGDIAEGYSVSREKKESFPLTVTSAQKNPTAFYLCATTDRTTEAFFGQGTRLTVV.